This T cell receptor beta chain was sequenced in a study of blood T cell repertoires in COVID-19. Study as a whole: Researchers got acute and convalescent COVID-19 samples from the United States, Italy and Spain. PBMCs, B-cell-depleted T cells, or T cells provided the cDNA or gDNA that made up the material.

In the study's own analysis: How many nucleated cells were present was estimated from reference gene primer amplification. The method was immunoSEQ multiplex PCR; TCRdb's version includes in-frame clones alone and lacks a portion of them. V, J and clone size reflect that table, while D and trimming were determined from the DNA. The sample lists 300,000 to 400,000 clones, roughly 84% occurring once. This CDR3 comprises 18 residues. CDR1 KGHDR and CDR2 SFDVKD come from the germline V gene. With 7 bases removed from V and 5 bases from J, the gap between germline ends came to 28 bases. The V gene is TRBV24-1, the J gene TRBJ2-5, with D possibly matching TRBD2 (6 bases). The sequence was obtained from a man between 45 and 60 years old with active or convalescent COVID-19. Input material: peripheral blood. In DNA, the CDR3 is TGTGCCACCAGCCCCGGGGGAGTTTCCGGCGCCCCACGGGAGACCCAGTACTTC. It encodes CATSPGGVSGAPRETQYF.